The clone carrying this T cell receptor (beta chain) appeared many times. This entry is derived from a study of regulatory T cells in long-lasting Graves disease. Time point given: newly diagnosed GD, antithyroid drugs for less than 3 months. PBMCs were the source of the RNA used for TCR sequencing. For TCR beta, libraries came from iRepertoire HTBI primers and Arm-PCR of CDR3 regions. Via MiXCR, TCRdb re-called the multiplex PCR reads, giving one row per CDR3 protein. The sample yields hundreds of thousands of distinct CDR3 sequences, 12% seen once. These data were likewise used in another study, on T cells in Graves' hyperthyroidism and ophthalmopathy. That paper adds: The HTBI primer set was used in a first-round RT-PCR of the TCR CDR3. With a median lead of about 6.9 months before onset, the model predicted ophthalmopathy.

The source was peripheral blood mononuclear cells (PBMCs), collected at new diagnosis, from a patient treated with antithyroid drugs. The origin of this receptor is a woman under 40 with Graves disease.

CDR3 in DNA: TGTGCCAGTTGGGGGAATCTGGGGAATGAGCAGTTCTTC. Its protein is CASWGNLGNEQFF. This chain connects TRBV27 to TRBJ2-1; either TRBD1 or TRBD2 may supply D (5 bases each). Trimming left V 9 bases short and J 7 bases short, with 16 bases between. From germline, CDR1 is MNHEY and CDR2 SMNVEV (reference sequence). CDR3 length equals 13 residues.